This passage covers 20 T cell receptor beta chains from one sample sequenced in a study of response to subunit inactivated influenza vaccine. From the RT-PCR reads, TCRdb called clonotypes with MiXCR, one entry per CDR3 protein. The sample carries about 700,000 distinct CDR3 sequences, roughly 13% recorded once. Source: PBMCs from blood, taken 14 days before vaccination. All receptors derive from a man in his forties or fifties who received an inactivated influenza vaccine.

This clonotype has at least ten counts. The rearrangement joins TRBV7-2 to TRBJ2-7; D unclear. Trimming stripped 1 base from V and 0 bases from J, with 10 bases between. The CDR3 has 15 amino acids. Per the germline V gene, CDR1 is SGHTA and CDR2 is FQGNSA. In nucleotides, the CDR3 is TGTGCCAGCAGCTTAGATGGCGGTGGCTCCTACGAGCAGTACTTC. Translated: CASSLDGGGSYEQYF.

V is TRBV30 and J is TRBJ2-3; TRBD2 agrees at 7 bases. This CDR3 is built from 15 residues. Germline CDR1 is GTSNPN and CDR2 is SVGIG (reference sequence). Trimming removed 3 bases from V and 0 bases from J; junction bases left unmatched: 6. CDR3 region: CAWRDSGSSTDTQYF. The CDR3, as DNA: TGTGCCTGGAGGGATAGCGGGTCCAGCACAGATACGCAGTATTTT.

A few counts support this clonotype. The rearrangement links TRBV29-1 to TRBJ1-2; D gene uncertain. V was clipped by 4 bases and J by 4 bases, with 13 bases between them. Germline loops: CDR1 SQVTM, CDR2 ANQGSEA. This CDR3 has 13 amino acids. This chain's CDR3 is CSVGNLLGYGYTF. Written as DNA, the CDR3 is TGCAGCGTTGGTAACCTTTTAGGCTATGGCTACACCTTC. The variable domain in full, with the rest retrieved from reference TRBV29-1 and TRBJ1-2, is SAVISQKPSRDICQRGTSLTIQCQVDSQVTMMFWYRQQPGQSLTLIATANQGSEATYESGFVIDKFPISRPNLTFSTLTVSNMSPEDSSIYLCSVGNLLGYGYTFGSGTRLTVV.

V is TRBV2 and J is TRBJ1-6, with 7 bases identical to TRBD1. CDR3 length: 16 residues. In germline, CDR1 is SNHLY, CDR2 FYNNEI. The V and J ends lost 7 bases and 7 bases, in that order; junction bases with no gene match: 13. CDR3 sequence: CASTQEGAGRNSPLHF. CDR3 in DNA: TGTGCCAGCACCCAGGAGGGGGCGGGTCGCAATTCACCCCTCCACTTT.

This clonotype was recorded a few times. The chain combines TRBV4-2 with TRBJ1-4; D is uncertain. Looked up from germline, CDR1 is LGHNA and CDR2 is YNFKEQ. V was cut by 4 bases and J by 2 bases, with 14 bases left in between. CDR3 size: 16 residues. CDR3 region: CASSLVGGGTNEKLFF. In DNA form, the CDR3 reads TGTGCCAGCAGCCTCGTAGGAGGTGGCACTAATGAAAAACTGTTTTTT.

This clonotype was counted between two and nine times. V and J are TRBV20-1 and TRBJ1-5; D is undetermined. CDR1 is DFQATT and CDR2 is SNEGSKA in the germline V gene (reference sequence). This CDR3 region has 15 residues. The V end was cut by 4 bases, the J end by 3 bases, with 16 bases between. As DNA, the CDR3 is TGCAGTGCTACCCGGACGGGGAGAATCAATCAGCCCCAGCATTTT. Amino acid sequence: CSATRTGRINQPQHF.

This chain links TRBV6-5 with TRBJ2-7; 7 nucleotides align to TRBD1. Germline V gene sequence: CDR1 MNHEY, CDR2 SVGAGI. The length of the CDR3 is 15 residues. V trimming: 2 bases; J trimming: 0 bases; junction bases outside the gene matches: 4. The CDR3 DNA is TGTGCCAGCAGTTACGTGGCAGGGGGCTCCTACGAGCAGTACTTC. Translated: CASSYVAGGSYEQYF.

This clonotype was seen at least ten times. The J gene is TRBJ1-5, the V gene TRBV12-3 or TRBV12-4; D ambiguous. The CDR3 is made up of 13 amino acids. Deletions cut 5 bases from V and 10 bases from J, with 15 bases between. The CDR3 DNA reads TGTGCCAGCAGTCATACCAATCGAAGCCCCCAGCATTTT. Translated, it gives CASSHTNRSPQHF.

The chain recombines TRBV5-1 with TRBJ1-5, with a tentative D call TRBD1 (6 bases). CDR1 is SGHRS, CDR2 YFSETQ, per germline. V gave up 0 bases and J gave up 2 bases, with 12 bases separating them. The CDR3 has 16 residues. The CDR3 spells CASSLGGPGGNQPQHF. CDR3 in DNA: TGCGCCAGCAGCTTGGGGGGGCCCGGGGGCAATCAGCCCCAGCATTTT.

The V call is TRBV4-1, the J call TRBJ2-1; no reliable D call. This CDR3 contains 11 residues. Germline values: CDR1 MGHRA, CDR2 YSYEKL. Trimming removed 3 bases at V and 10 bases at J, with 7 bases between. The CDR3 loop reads CASSHRPEQFF. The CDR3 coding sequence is TGCGCCAGCAGCCATCGGCCCGAGCAGTTCTTC.

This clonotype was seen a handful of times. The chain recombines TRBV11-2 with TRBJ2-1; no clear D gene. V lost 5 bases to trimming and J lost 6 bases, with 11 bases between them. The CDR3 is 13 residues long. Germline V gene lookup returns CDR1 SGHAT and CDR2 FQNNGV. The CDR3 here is CASSPGVANEQFF. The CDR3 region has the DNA TGTGCCAGCAGCCCGGGTGTCGCCAATGAGCAGTTCTTC.

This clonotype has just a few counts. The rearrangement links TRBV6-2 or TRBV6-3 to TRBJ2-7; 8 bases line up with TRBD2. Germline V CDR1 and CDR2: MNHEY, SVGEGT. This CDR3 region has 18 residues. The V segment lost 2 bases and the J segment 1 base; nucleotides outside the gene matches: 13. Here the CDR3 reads CASSYIVGRLATSYEQYF. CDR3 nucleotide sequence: TGTGCCAGCAGTTACATAGTTGGGCGACTAGCGACATCCTACGAGCAGTACTTC.

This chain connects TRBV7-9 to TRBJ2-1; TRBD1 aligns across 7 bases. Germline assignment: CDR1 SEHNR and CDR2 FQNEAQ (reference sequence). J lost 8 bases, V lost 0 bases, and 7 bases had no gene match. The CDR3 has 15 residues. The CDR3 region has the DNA TGTGCCAGCAGCTTAGCGCCAGAGGGGGCGGATGAGCAGTTCTTC. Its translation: CASSLAPEGADEQFF.

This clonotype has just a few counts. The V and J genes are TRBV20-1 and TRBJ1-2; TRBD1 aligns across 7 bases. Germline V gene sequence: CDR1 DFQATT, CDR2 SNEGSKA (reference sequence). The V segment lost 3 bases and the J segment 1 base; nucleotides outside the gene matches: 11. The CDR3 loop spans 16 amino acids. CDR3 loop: CSASIGQALLNYGYTF. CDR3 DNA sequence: TGCAGTGCTAGTATTGGACAGGCCCTCCTTAACTATGGCTACACCTTC.

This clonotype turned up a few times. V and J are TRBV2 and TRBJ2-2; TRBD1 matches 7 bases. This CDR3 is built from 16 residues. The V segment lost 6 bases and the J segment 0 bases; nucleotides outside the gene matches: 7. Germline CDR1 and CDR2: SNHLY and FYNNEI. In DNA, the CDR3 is TGTGCCAGCAGCAAAAGGGGGACAGCGAACACCGGGGAGCTGTTTTTT. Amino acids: CASSKRGTANTGELFF. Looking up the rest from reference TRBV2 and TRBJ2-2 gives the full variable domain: EPEVTQTPSHQVTQMGQEVILRCVPISNHLYFYWYRQILGQKVEFLVSFYNNEISEKSEIFDDQFSVERPDGSNFTLKIRSTKLEDSAMYFCASSKRGTANTGELFFGEGSRLTVL.

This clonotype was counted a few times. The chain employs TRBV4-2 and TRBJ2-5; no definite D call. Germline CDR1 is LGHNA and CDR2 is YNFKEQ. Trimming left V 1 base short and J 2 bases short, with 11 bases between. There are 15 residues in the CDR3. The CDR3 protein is CASSQAHLKQETQYF. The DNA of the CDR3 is TGTGCCAGCAGCCAAGCCCACCTAAAGCAAGAGACCCAGTACTTC.

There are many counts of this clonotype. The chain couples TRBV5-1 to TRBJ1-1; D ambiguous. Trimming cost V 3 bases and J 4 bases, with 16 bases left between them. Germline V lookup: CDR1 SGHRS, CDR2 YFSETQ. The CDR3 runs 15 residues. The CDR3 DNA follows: TGCGCCAGCAGCTCCGACGGTACCGTGGGCACTGAAGCTTTCTTT. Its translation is CASSSDGTVGTEAFF.

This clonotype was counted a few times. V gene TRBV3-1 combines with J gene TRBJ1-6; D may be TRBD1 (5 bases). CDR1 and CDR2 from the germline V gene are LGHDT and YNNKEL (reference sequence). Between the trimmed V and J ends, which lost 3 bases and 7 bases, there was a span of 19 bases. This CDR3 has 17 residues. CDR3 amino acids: CASSHDPWGRENSPLHF. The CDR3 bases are TGTGCCAGCAGCCATGACCCCTGGGGCAGGGAAAATTCACCCCTCCACTTT.

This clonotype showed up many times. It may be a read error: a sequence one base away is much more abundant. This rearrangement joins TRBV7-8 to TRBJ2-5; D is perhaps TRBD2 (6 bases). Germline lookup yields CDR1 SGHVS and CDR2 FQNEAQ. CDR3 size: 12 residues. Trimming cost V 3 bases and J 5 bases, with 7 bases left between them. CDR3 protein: CASSFGGETQYF. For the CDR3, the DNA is TGTGCCAGCAGCTTTGGGGGGGAGACCCAGTACTTC.

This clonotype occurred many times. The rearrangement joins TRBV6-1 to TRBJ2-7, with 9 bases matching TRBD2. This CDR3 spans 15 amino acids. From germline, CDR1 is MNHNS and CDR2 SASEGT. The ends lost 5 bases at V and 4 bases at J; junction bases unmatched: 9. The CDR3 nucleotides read TGTGCCAGCAGTAAAACCGGGACTAGCCGATACGAGCAGTACTTC. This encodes CASSKTGTSRYEQYF.